These T cell receptor beta chains were read from a single sample in a study of cytomegalovirus exposure and HLA in healthy donors. Libraries were prepared by immunoSEQ multiplex PCR; TCRdb keeps only in-frame clonotypes and omits some of them. The sample carries about 160,000 clones, around 84% recorded once. Input material: PBMCs. The receptors were gathered from a male donor in good health and CMV-seropositive. Both conserved end residues are part of each CDR3. The order of the fields is CDR3 length, J gene, clone size, D gene, V gene, CDR3 protein, CDR3 DNA. The D gene is left open where the match is weak. Clone size, where shown, is once, few, many, or a class for clones that have expanded.

len: 15; j_gene: TRBJ1-6; abundance: -; d_gene: TRBD1; v_gene: TRBV11-2; CDR3aa: CASRADTGGRSPLHF; CDR3nt: TGTGCCAGCAGAGCAGATACAGGGGGTCGTTCACCCCTCCACTTT
len: 17; j_gene: TRBJ2-7; abundance: -; d_gene: TRBD2; v_gene: TRBV9; CDR3aa: CASSPMTSGHRSYEQYF; CDR3nt: TGTGCCAGCAGTCCTATGACTAGCGGGCACCGCTCCTACGAGCAGTACTTC
len: 14; j_gene: TRBJ2-2; abundance: -; d_gene: TRBD2; v_gene: TRBV5-1; CDR3aa: CASSGGLAAGELFF; CDR3nt: TGCGCCAGCAGCGGGGGACTAGCTGCCGGGGAGCTGTTTTTT
len: 15; j_gene: TRBJ2-3; abundance: -; d_gene: TRBD2; v_gene: TRBV9; CDR3aa: CASSPRGGPTDTQYF; CDR3nt: TGTGCCAGCAGCCCCCGCGGGGGTCCGACGGATACGCAGTATTTT
len: 14; j_gene: TRBJ1-2; abundance: -; d_gene: TRBD1; v_gene: TRBV30; CDR3aa: CAWLSTGGVYGYTF; CDR3nt: TGTGCCTGGTTGTCGACAGGGGGCGTCTATGGCTACACCTTC
len: 15; j_gene: TRBJ2-7; abundance: -; d_gene: TRBD1; v_gene: TRBV7-2; CDR3aa: CASSSTLGQSYEQYF; CDR3nt: TGTGCCAGCAGCTCCACCCTGGGACAGTCCTACGAGCAGTACTTT
len: 18; j_gene: TRBJ2-1; abundance: few; d_gene: TRBD2; v_gene: TRBV7-2; CDR3aa: CASSLTLAGSSSYNEQFF; CDR3nt: TGTGCCAGCAGCTTAACACTAGCGGGGTCGAGCTCCTACAATGAGCAGTTCTTC
len: 14; j_gene: TRBJ2-2; abundance: -; d_gene: -; v_gene: TRBV6-6; CDR3aa: CASSYSQITGELFF; CDR3nt: TGTGCCAGCAGTTACTCGCAGATCACCGGGGAGCTGTTTTTT
len: 15; j_gene: TRBJ2-1; abundance: -; d_gene: TRBD2; v_gene: TRBV27; CDR3aa: CASSSGGRGGNEQFF; CDR3nt: TGTGCCAGCAGTTCGGGCGGGAGGGGGGGGAATGAGCAGTTCTTC
len: 14; j_gene: TRBJ1-1; abundance: -; d_gene: -; v_gene: TRBV5-1; CDR3aa: CASSLESGITEAFF; CDR3nt: TGCGCCAGCAGCTTGGAGTCAGGGATCACTGAAGCTTTCTTT
len: 13; j_gene: TRBJ1-1; abundance: -; d_gene: TRBD1; v_gene: TRBV6-1; CDR3aa: CASSGQGNTEAFF; CDR3nt: TGTGCCAGCAGCGGACAGGGGAACACTGAAGCTTTCTTT
len: 17; j_gene: TRBJ2-7; abundance: -; d_gene: -; v_gene: TRBV21-1; CDR3aa: CASSPSDRLKEYYEQYF; CDR3nt: TGTGCCAGCAGCCCGTCCGACAGGCTAAAGGAGTACTACGAGCAGTACTTC
len: 14; j_gene: TRBJ2-5; abundance: -; d_gene: TRBD1; v_gene: TRBV18; CDR3aa: CASSPTGRGETQYF; CDR3nt: TGTGCCAGCTCACCGACAGGGCGAGGGGAGACCCAGTACTTC
len: 15; j_gene: TRBJ1-1; abundance: few; d_gene: TRBD1; v_gene: TRBV5-5; CDR3aa: CASSLRFGDRTEAFF; CDR3nt: TGTGCCAGCAGCTTGAGATTTGGGGACAGGACTGAAGCTTTCTTT
len: 14; j_gene: TRBJ1-2; abundance: -; d_gene: -; v_gene: TRBV9; CDR3aa: CASSLPGVSDGYTF; CDR3nt: TGTGCCAGCAGCCTCCCAGGGGTGTCGGACGGCTACACCTTC
len: 20; j_gene: TRBJ2-6; abundance: -; d_gene: -; v_gene: TRBV30; CDR3aa: CAWSVSRTDPKHSGANGLTF; CDR3nt: TGTGCCTGGAGTGTATCCCGGACCGACCCGAAGCACTCTGGGGCCAACGGCCTGACTTTC
len: 16; j_gene: TRBJ2-7; abundance: -; d_gene: TRBD1; v_gene: TRBV4-3; CDR3aa: CASSQARTGGIYEQYF; CDR3nt: TGCGCCAGCAGCCAAGCTAGGACAGGGGGCATCTACGAGCAGTACTTC
len: 15; j_gene: TRBJ2-4; abundance: -; d_gene: TRBD1; v_gene: TRBV28; CDR3aa: CASSTRGLGKNSQYF; CDR3nt: TGTGCCAGCAGTACAAGGGGGCTTGGCAAAAACAGTCAGTACTTC
len: 17; j_gene: TRBJ2-5; abundance: -; d_gene: TRBD2; v_gene: TRBV23-1; CDR3aa: CASSQPPGLAVQETQYF; CDR3nt: TGCGCCAGCAGTCAGCCCCCGGGACTAGCTGTCCAAGAGACCCAGTACTTC
len: 17; j_gene: TRBJ2-4; abundance: -; d_gene: TRBD2; v_gene: TRBV7-2; CDR3aa: CASSPPGLAGGQNSQYF; CDR3nt: TGTGCCAGCAGCCCCCCCGGACTAGCGGGGGGGCAAAACAGTCAGTACTTC
len: 13; j_gene: TRBJ2-7; abundance: -; d_gene: -; v_gene: TRBV27; CDR3aa: CASSRVGPYEQYF; CDR3nt: TGTGCCAGCAGCAGGGTAGGGCCCTACGAGCAGTACTTC
len: 13; j_gene: TRBJ2-7; abundance: few; d_gene: TRBD1; v_gene: TRBV5-4; CDR3aa: CASSLGAGGKQYF; CDR3nt: TGTGCCAGCAGCTTGGGGGCAGGGGGAAAGCAGTACTTC
len: 14; j_gene: TRBJ1-1; abundance: -; d_gene: -; v_gene: TRBV5-1; CDR3aa: CASSQGVGFAEAFF; CDR3nt: TGCGCCAGCTCTCAAGGGGTAGGTTTTGCTGAAGCTTTCTTT
len: 15; j_gene: TRBJ2-1; abundance: -; d_gene: -; v_gene: TRBV6-6; CDR3aa: CASSYAGTLNNEQFF; CDR3nt: TGTGCCAGCAGTTACGCCGGGACATTGAACAATGAGCAGTTCTTC
len: 18; j_gene: TRBJ1-5; abundance: -; d_gene: -; v_gene: TRBV27; CDR3aa: CASSLSAMRQGSNQPQHF; CDR3nt: TGTGCCAGCAGTTTATCTGCAATGCGGCAGGGCAGCAATCAGCCCCAGCATTTT
len: 15; j_gene: TRBJ1-1; abundance: once; d_gene: -; v_gene: TRBV7-2; CDR3aa: CASRRGGGVNTEAFF; CDR3nt: TGTGCCAGCAGAAGGGGCGGGGGGGTGAACACTGAAGCTTTCTTT
len: 13; j_gene: TRBJ1-1; abundance: -; d_gene: TRBD1; v_gene: TRBV7-2; CDR3aa: CASSRDRNTEAFF; CDR3nt: TGTGCCAGCAGCCGGGACAGGAACACTGAAGCTTTCTTT
len: 14; j_gene: TRBJ1-1; abundance: -; d_gene: -; v_gene: TRBV15; CDR3aa: CATKARQGDTEAFF; CDR3nt: TGTGCCACCAAGGCTCGGCAAGGGGACACTGAAGCTTTCTTT
len: 15; j_gene: TRBJ2-2; abundance: -; d_gene: -; v_gene: TRBV28; CDR3aa: CASSHGLLLTGELFF; CDR3nt: TGTGCCAGCAGCCATGGGCTATTACTCACCGGGGAGCTGTTTTTT
len: 15; j_gene: TRBJ1-3; abundance: few; d_gene: TRBD1; v_gene: TRBV5-1; CDR3aa: CASSLAGTERNTIYF; CDR3nt: TGCGCCAGCAGCTTGGCCGGGACAGAGAGAAACACCATATATTTT
len: 13; j_gene: TRBJ1-6; abundance: -; d_gene: -; v_gene: TRBV30; CDR3aa: CAWGSRGYSPLHF; CDR3nt: TGTGCCTGGGGGAGCAGGGGTTATTCACCCCTCCACTTT
len: 15; j_gene: TRBJ2-7; abundance: -; d_gene: TRBD2; v_gene: TRBV4-1; CDR3aa: CASSQGRLADYEQYF; CDR3nt: TGCGCCAGCAGCCAAGGTCGACTAGCAGATTACGAGCAGTACTTC
len: 14; j_gene: TRBJ1-4; abundance: -; d_gene: TRBD1; v_gene: TRBV6-5; CDR3aa: CASSVTGLSEKLFF; CDR3nt: TGTGCCAGCAGCGTGACAGGGCTAAGCGAAAAACTGTTTTTT